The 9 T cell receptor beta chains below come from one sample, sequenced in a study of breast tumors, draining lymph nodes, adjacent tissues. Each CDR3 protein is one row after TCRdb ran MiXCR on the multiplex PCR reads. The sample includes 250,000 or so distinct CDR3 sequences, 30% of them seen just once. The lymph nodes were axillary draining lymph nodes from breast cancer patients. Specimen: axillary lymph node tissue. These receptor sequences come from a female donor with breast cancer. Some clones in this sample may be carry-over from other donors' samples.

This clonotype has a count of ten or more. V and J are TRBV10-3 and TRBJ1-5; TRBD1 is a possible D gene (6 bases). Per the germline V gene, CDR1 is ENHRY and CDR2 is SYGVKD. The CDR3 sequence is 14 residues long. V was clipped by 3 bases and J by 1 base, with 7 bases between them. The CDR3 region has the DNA TGTGCCATCAGTGACAGGGGAAGCAATCAGCCCCAGCATTTT. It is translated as CAISDRGSNQPQHF.

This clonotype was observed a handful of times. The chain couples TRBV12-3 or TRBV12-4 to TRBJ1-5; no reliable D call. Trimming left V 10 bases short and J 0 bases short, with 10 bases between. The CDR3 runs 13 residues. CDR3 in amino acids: CATVRDSNQPQHF. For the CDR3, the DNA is TGTGCCACCGTACGAGATAGCAATCAGCCCCAGCATTTT.

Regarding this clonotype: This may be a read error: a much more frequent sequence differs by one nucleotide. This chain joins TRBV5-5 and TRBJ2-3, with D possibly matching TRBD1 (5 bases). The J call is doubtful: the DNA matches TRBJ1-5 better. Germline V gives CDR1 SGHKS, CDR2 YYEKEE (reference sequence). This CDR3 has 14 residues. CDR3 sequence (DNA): TGTGCCAGCAGAGATGGGACGGGCCCAGATACGCAGCATTTT. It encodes CASRDGTGPDTQHF.

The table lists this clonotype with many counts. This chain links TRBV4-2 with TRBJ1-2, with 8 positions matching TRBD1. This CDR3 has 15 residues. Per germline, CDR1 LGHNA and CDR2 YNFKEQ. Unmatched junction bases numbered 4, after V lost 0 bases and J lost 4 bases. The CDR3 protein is CASSQDQGAGYGYTF. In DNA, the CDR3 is TGTGCCAGCAGCCAAGATCAGGGGGCGGGCTATGGCTACACCTTC.

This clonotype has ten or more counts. Written as DNA, the CDR3 is TGTGCCAGCAGCCCGACTAGCGGAGTCACAGATACGCAGTATTTT. The encoded protein is CASSPTSGVTDTQYF. The J gene is TRBJ2-3, the V gene TRBV7-9; 9 bases are a match to TRBD2. Germline-derived CDR1 and CDR2 are SEHNR and FQNEAQ (reference sequence). The CDR3 is 15 residues long. The junction had 5 bases not matched to a gene; V was cut back by 5 bases and J by 2 bases.

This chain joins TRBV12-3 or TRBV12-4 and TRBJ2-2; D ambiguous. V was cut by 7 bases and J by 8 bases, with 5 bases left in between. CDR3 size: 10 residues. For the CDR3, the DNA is TGTGCCAGCAACCCAGGGGAGCTGTTTTTT. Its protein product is CASNPGELFF.

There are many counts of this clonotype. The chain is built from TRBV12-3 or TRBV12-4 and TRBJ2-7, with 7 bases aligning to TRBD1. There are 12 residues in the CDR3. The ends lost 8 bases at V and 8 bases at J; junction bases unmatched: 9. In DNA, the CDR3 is TGTGCCAGCGGGAAACAGGGGTCCAAGCAGTACTTC. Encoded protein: CASGKQGSKQYF.

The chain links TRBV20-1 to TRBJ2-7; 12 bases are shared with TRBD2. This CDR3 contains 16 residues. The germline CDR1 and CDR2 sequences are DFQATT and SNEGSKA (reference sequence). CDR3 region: CSPGTLAGGPFNEQYF. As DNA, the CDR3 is TGCAGCCCGGGGACCCTAGCGGGAGGGCCCTTTAACGAGCAGTACTTC.

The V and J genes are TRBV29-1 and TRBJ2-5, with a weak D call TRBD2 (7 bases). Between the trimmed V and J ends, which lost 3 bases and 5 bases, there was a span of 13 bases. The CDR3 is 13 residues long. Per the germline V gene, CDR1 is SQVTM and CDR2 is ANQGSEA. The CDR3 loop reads CSVDEGGVETQYF. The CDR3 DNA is TGCAGCGTTGACGAAGGGGGGGTGGAGACCCAGTACTTC.